In this sample, the clone carrying this T cell receptor (beta chain) turned up many times. The entry originates in a study of regulatory T cells in long-lasting Graves disease. The time point denotes: newly diagnosed GD, antithyroid drugs for less than 3 months. Scientists built the TCR library using RNA that was extracted from PBMCs. Construction of TCR beta libraries relied on iRepertoire HTBI primers and on Arm-PCR targeting CDR3 regions. From the multiplex PCR reads, TCRdb called clonotypes with MiXCR, one entry per CDR3 protein. The sample carries some 240,000 distinct CDR3 sequences, approximately 18% recorded once. The same sample was also studied in work on T cells in Graves' hyperthyroidism and ophthalmopathy.

The receptor's source is a woman younger than 45 with Graves disease. This material consisted of peripheral blood mononuclear cells (PBMCs), taken at new diagnosis, from a patient treated with antithyroid drugs.

The CDR3 reads CASSLIGNQPQHF. In nucleotides, the CDR3 is TGTGCCAGCAGTTTAATAGGGAATCAGCCCCAGCATTTT. V usage is TRBV12-3 or TRBV12-4 and J usage is TRBJ1-5, with D hard to call. The CDR3 is 13 amino acids. V was cut by 2 bases and J by 4 bases, with 6 bases left in between.